One sample yielded the 23 T cell receptor beta chains listed below, sequenced in a study of cytomegalovirus exposure and HLA in healthy donors. The PCR ran on 60 Vbeta and 13 Jbeta primers. Sequencing was performed with immunoSEQ multiplex PCR; in TCRdb, only in-frame clones are kept and a portion is missing. The sample yields 93,000 or so clones, 65% to 80% seen once. The sequenced sample was PBMCs. The receptors shown here come from a woman aged 18-30 years in good health and CMV-seropositive.

The CDR3 DNA sequence: TGTGCCAGCTCACGAGACAATATAAATGAAAAACTGTTTTTT. Encoded protein: CASSRDNINEKLFF. This chain uses TRBV18 with TRBJ1-4; no definite D call. Germline V gene lookup returns CDR1 KGHSH and CDR2 LQKENI. The CDR3 has 14 residues. V lost 4 bases and J 5 bases, leaving 11 bases between the germline ends.

V is TRBV18 and J is TRBJ1-6, with a weak D call TRBD1 (6 bases). The CDR3 is made up of 16 amino acids. Germline CDR1 is KGHSH and CDR2 is LQKENI. Trimming removed 1 base from V and 10 bases from J, with 17 bases in between. The CDR3 protein is CASSPRGPPAESPLHF. For the CDR3, the DNA is TGTGCCAGCTCACCACGGGGGCCGCCGGCGGAATCACCCCTCCACTTT.

This CDR3 is CASSLQISYEQYF. Here the CDR3 DNA reads TGTGCCAGCAGCTTACAGATCTCCTACGAGCAGTACTTC. The chain uses TRBV7-6 and TRBJ2-7, with D uncertain. Germline lookup yields CDR1 SGHVS and CDR2 FNYEAQ. V lost 2 bases and J lost 0, with 5 bases in between. The CDR3 spans 13 residues.

The chain employs TRBV4-2 and TRBJ2-1; no clear D gene. The CDR3 is 15 residues long. V was clipped by 0 bases and J by 7 bases, with 13 bases between them. Germline V gene data show CDR1 as LGHNA and CDR2 as YNFKEQ. The DNA of the CDR3 is TGTGCCAGCAGCCAAGATTTGGCAGGTTCTAATGAGCAGTTCTTC. Residues: CASSQDLAGSNEQFF.

This chain links TRBV7-9 with TRBJ1-5; 9 bases are shared with TRBD1. The V gene end was trimmed by 4 bases and the J gene end by 7 bases; junction bases not matched to a gene: 8. Germline V lookup: CDR1 SEHNR, CDR2 FQNEAQ (reference sequence). The CDR3 has 15 residues. In DNA form, the CDR3 reads TGTGCCAGCAGCTGGGACAGGGAGGTTGGGCAGCCCCAGCATTTT. Translating it yields CASSWDREVGQPQHF.

V gene TRBV19 combines with J gene TRBJ1-2, with 9 bases matching TRBD1. This CDR3 has 14 residues. The V gene end was trimmed by 4 bases and the J gene end by 8 bases; junction bases not matched to a gene: 8. Germline V CDR1 and CDR2: LNHDA, SQIVND (reference sequence). The CDR3 region has the DNA TGTGCCAGTAGTAACCGGGGACAGGGCTTGGGCTACACCTTC. This encodes CASSNRGQGLGYTF.

This clone is a singleton in its sample. The chain carries TRBV10-1 and TRBJ2-7, with 12 nucleotides matching TRBD1. This CDR3 contains 16 residues. Germline values: CDR1 WNHNN, CDR2 SYGVQD (reference sequence). J gave up 4 bases and V 9 bases, and 13 bases lay outside the gene matches. CDR3 sequence (DNA): TGCGCCAGTACAATTATCCGGGACAGGGGGCGATACGAGCAGTACTTC. It yields the protein CASTIIRDRGRYEQYF.

V is TRBV7-7 and J is TRBJ2-7; D uncertain. This CDR3 has 16 amino acids. The V and J ends lost 5 bases and 4 bases respectively, with 21 bases between them. CDR1 and CDR2 (germline): SSHAT, FNYEAQ (reference sequence). The CDR3 loop is CASSPGLGAVWYEQYF. DNA of the CDR3: TGTGCCAGCAGCCCCGGCTTAGGAGCCGTCTGGTACGAGCAGTACTTC.

The rearrangement links TRBV4-3 to TRBJ2-1; the D gene is possibly TRBD2 (5 bases). CDR3 length equals 18 residues. Germline V gene lookup returns CDR1 LGHNA and CDR2 YSLEER. V was cut by 0 bases and J by 0 bases, with 15 bases left in between. CDR3 protein: CASSQDKWPEVSYNEQFF. In nucleotides, the CDR3 is TGCGCCAGCAGCCAAGATAAGTGGCCGGAGGTCTCCTACAATGAGCAGTTCTTC.

The chain recombines TRBV7-9 with TRBJ2-5; weak D call: TRBD2 (7 bases). The CDR3 has 15 amino acids. Germline CDR1 reads SEHNR; CDR2 reads FQNEAQ (reference sequence). The V end lost 3 bases, the J end lost 4 bases, and 15 bases lay between the germline ends. CDR3 in amino acids: CASSFFQGGGETQYF. The CDR3 DNA sequence: TGTGCCAGCAGCTTCTTTCAGGGAGGGGGAGAGACCCAGTACTTC.

V is TRBV5-1 and J is TRBJ2-1; 12 positions match TRBD2. Germline CDR1 and CDR2: SGHRS and YFSETQ. The V gene end was trimmed by 4 bases and the J gene end by 4 bases; junction bases not matched to a gene: 6. The CDR3 totals 16 residues. CDR3 sequence reads: CASSLLAGGGYNEQFF. CDR3 DNA sequence: TGCGCCAGCAGCCTTCTAGCGGGAGGGGGGTACAATGAGCAGTTCTTC.

This rearrangement joins TRBV7-9 to TRBJ2-3; 14 bases map to TRBD2. The CDR3 is made up of 16 amino acids. Unmatched junction bases numbered 13, after V lost 4 bases and J lost 13 bases. Germline loops: CDR1 SEHNR, CDR2 FQNEAQ (reference sequence). The CDR3, as DNA: TGTGCCAGCAGCTACCCCGGACTAGCGGGAGGCGACCTCGAGTATTTT. Protein sequence: CASSYPGLAGGDLEYF. The full variable domain, its missing parts supplied by reference TRBV7-9 and TRBJ2-3, is DTGVSQNPRHKITKRGQNVTFRCDPISEHNRLYWYRQTLGQGPEFLTYFQNEAQLEKSRLLSDRFSAERPKGSFSTLEIQRTEQGDSAMYLCASSYPGLAGGDLEYFGPGTRLTVL.

The genes are TRBV7-9 and TRBJ2-7; tentative D call: TRBD2 (5 bases). CDR1 SEHNR and CDR2 FQNEAQ come from the germline V gene (reference sequence). CDR3 length: 13 residues. Trimming removed 0 bases at V and 4 bases at J, with 7 bases between. This CDR3 reads CASSLAGDYEQYF. The CDR3 nucleotides are TGTGCCAGCAGCTTAGCGGGAGATTACGAGCAGTACTTC.

A note on this clone: Other DNA sequences from this sample encode an identical CDR3 as well. The chain carries TRBV18 and TRBJ2-5; 10 bases map to TRBD1. CDR1 and CDR2 (germline): KGHSH, LQKENI. This CDR3 region has 14 residues. Germline trimming cut 3 bases from V and 5 bases from J; bases unmatched to any gene: 3. In DNA, the CDR3 is TGTGCCAGCTCACCGGGACAGGGGATGGAGACCCAGTACTTC. This translates into CASSPGQGMETQYF.

This clone was observed a few times. V gene TRBV9 combines with J gene TRBJ2-2; D gene uncertain. This CDR3 contains 14 residues. The V gene lost 6 bases and the J gene lost 2 bases, with 11 bases spanning the gap. The V gene's germline CDR1 is SGDLS and CDR2 YYNGEE. This chain's CDR3 is CASTDMSNTGELFF. CDR3 coding DNA: TGTGCCAGCACCGACATGTCAAACACCGGGGAGCTGTTTTTT.

The table lists this clone with a few counts. V and J are TRBV5-1 and TRBJ1-2, with a weak D call TRBD1 (6 bases). Germline V gives CDR1 SGHRS, CDR2 YFSETQ. Trimming removed 4 bases at V and 4 bases at J, with 14 bases between. The CDR3 consists of 14 residues. CDR3 DNA: TGCGCCAGCAGCACCTTGGACAGCGCCTATGGCTACACCTTC. Its translation: CASSTLDSAYGYTF. The variable domain in full, completed from reference TRBV5-1 and TRBJ1-2, reads KAGVTQTPRYLIKTRGQQVTLSCSPISGHRSVSWYQQTPGQGLQFLFEYFSETQRNKGNFPGRFSGRQFSNSRSEMNVSTLELGDSALYLCASSTLDSAYGYTFGSGTRLTVV.

The chain uses TRBV18 and TRBJ1-3; no firm D call. V gave up 2 bases and J gave up 0 bases, with 8 bases separating them. Germline CDR1 KGHSH, CDR2 LQKENI. There are 15 residues in the CDR3. The CDR3 spells CASSPGADSGNTIYF. The CDR3 nucleotides are TGTGCCAGCTCACCAGGAGCAGACTCTGGAAACACCATATATTTT. Variable domain in full (rest from reference TRBV18 and TRBJ1-3): NAGVMQNPRHLVRRRGQEARLRCSPMKGHSHVYWYRQLPEEGLKFMVYLQKENIIDESGMPKERFSAEFPKEGPSILRIQQVVRGDSAAYFCASSPGADSGNTIYFGEGSWLTVV.

The rearrangement uses TRBV29-1 and TRBJ1-2, with D maybe TRBD1 (5 bases). Germline lookup yields CDR1 SQVTM and CDR2 ANQGSEA. This CDR3 is 17 amino acids long. Deletions cut 1 base from V and 4 bases from J, with 22 bases between. The CDR3 DNA reads TGCAGCGTTGAAGCGCCGAACGGGCAGGGCTCTAGCTATGGCTACACCTTC. It codes for CSVEAPNGQGSSYGYTF. The full variable domain, with the rest looked up from reference TRBV29-1 and TRBJ1-2, is SAVISQKPSRDICQRGTSLTIQCQVDSQVTMMFWYRQQPGQSLTLIATANQGSEATYESGFVIDKFPISRPNLTFSTLTVSNMSPEDSSIYLCSVEAPNGQGSSYGYTFGSGTRLTVV.

This clone was counted between two and nine times. V and J are TRBV2 and TRBJ2-1; D possibly corresponds to TRBD2 (5 bases). This CDR3 spans 13 amino acids. Germline values: CDR1 SNHLY, CDR2 FYNNEI. Trimming stripped 7 bases from V and 6 bases from J, with 13 bases between. CDR3 bases: TGTGCCAGCAAGAGGGTAGCGAGCAATGAGCAGTTCTTC. Its protein is CASKRVASNEQFF.

In DNA form, the CDR3 reads TGTGCCAGCAGCCTCCGGGAGGAGCAGTTCTTC. Translation gives CASSLREEQFF. V gene TRBV13 combines with J gene TRBJ2-1; D might be TRBD2 (6 bases). Germline V lookup: CDR1 PRHDT, CDR2 FYEKMQ (reference sequence). This CDR3 spans 11 amino acids. Trimming cost V 5 bases and J 10 bases, with 9 bases left between them.

The chain couples TRBV6-6 to TRBJ1-1; 8 positions match TRBD1. CDR1 and CDR2 (germline): MNHNY, SVGAGI (reference sequence). There are 13 residues in the CDR3. V lost 5 bases, J lost 1 base, and 0 bases stayed unmatched. CDR3 loop: CASSDRGNTEAFF. As DNA, the CDR3 is TGTGCCAGCAGTGACAGGGGGAACACTGAAGCTTTCTTT.

V and J are TRBV10-3 and TRBJ2-5; D uncertain. The last part of the DNA fits TRBJ2-7 better; the J call may be wrong. This CDR3 spans 12 amino acids. CDR1 and CDR2 from the germline V gene are ENHRY and SYGVKD. For the CDR3, the DNA is TGTGCCATCAGTGAGTCGAGCTACGAGCAGTACTTC. Its protein is CAISESSYEQYF.

The rearrangement uses TRBV14 and TRBJ2-1, with D unclear. The CDR3 is 14 residues long. Germline lookup yields CDR1 SGHDN and CDR2 FVKESK. Trimming left V 1 base short and J 6 bases short, with 10 bases between. In nucleotides, the CDR3 is TGTGCCAGCAGCCAAGCCCTCGGCGGCAATGAGCAGTTCTTC. This encodes CASSQALGGNEQFF.